The entry that follows covers one T cell receptor beta chain sequence. Study processing details: Reference gene primers were amplified, and this amplification served to estimate nucleated cell counts. The protocol was immunoSEQ multiplex PCR, while the TCRdb copy is restricted to in-frame clones and leaves out a portion. That table gives V, J and clone size, and the DNA gave D and trimming. The sample lists around 50,000 clones, 77% occurring once. CDR3 size: 14 residues. These data are taken from a study of blood T cell repertoires in COVID-19. About the research overall: Acute-phase and convalescent COVID-19 samples originated in the United States, Italy and Spain. Nucleic acid was either cDNA or gDNA, and it came from T cells, B-cell-depleted T cells, or PBMCs.

Sequenced: peripheral blood. The receptor was isolated from a human donor with active or convalescent COVID-19. The donor label of this sample is uncertain. The chain employs TRBV1 and TRBJ1-1. TRBV1 is noted as a pseudogene. In DNA, the CDR3 is TGCACCAGCAGCCAAGATATTCGGGACACTGAAGCTTTCTTT. The encoded protein is CTSSQDIRDTEAFF.